The rows below give T cell receptor beta chains drawn from one sample of a study of T cell repertoires in cytomegalovirus infection. For these TCRs, the target antigens are not known. A single record per CDR3 protein comes from TCRdb applying MiXCR to the reads. Of 640,000 or so distinct CDR3 sequences listed, approximately 33% are singletons. The sequenced sample was cultured PBMCs, obtained from culture after CMV antigen stimulation. The receptors derive from a human donor in good health (CMV status not recorded). Some clones in this sample may be carry-over from other donors' samples. CDR3s include the opening cysteine and the closing phenylalanine or tryptophan. Each record gives: V gene, D gene, J gene, clone size, CDR3 protein, CDR3 DNA. D genes are given only for firm matches. For some rows the clone size is stated as once, few or many, or as a class when expanded; others skip it.

TRBV7-9	TRBD2	TRBJ2-5	few	CASSLTASGGYGGTQYF	TGTGCCAGCAGCCTAACGGCGAGCGGGGGCTACGGGGGGACCCAGTACTTC
TRBV7-2	TRBD1	TRBJ1-1	.	CANDRGPTEAFF	TGTGCCAACGACAGGGGACCAACTGAAGCTTTCTTT
TRBV7-8	.	TRBJ1-6	many	CASSLVLGAGSPLHF	TGTGCCAGCAGCCTAGTGCTGGGTGCGGGTTCACCCCTCCACTTT
TRBV25-1	.	TRBJ2-1	.	CASSPDPGLSVYNEQFF	TGTGCCAGCAGTCCAGACCCCGGACTTTCCGTCTACAATGAGCAGTTCTTC
TRBV7-9	.	TRBJ2-7	few	CASSLRPSNEQYF	TGTGCCAGCAGCTTAAGACCCAGTAACGAGCAGTACTTC
TRBV12-3/TRBV12-4	.	TRBJ1-3	.	CASSFWTGNTIYF	TGTGCCAGCAGTTTCTGGACTGGAAACACCATATATTTT
TRBV2	TRBD2	TRBJ2-7	.	CASGLAGNEQYF	TGTGCCAGCGGACTAGCGGGAAACGAGCAGTACTTC
TRBV5-5	.	TRBJ1-1	.	CASSLEGGPEAFF	TGTGCCAGCAGCTTGGAAGGGGGACCTGAAGCTTTCTTT
TRBV2	.	TRBJ2-7	few	CASRADSYEQYF	TGTGCCAGCAGAGCAGATTCCTACGAGCAGTACTTC
TRBV19	TRBD2	TRBJ2-2	.	CASSMLGLAGGYGGELFF	TGTGCCAGTAGTATGCTCGGATTGGCGGGAGGCTACGGCGGGGAGCTGTTTTTT
TRBV11-1	TRBD1	TRBJ2-2	.	CASSLMTGSGELFF	TGTGCCAGCAGCTTGATGACAGGGTCCGGGGAGCTGTTTTTT
TRBV27	TRBD2	TRBJ2-3	.	CASSLLAGGTSTDTQYF	TGTGCCAGCAGTTTACTAGCGGGGGGCACTAGCACAGATACGCAGTATTTT
TRBV2	.	TRBJ1-5	few	CASSDRESNQPQHF	TGTGCCAGCAGTGATAGGGAAAGCAATCAGCCCCAGCATTTT
TRBV10-3	TRBD1	TRBJ1-2	few	CAIARTGSYGYTF	TGTGCCATCGCCCGGACAGGGTCCTATGGCTACACCTTC
TRBV7-2	.	TRBJ1-1	many	CASSLGAPNTEAFF	TGTGCCAGCAGCTTAGGTGCTCCGAACACTGAAGCTTTCTTT
TRBV7-2	TRBD2	TRBJ2-2	few	CASSLVGGRMNTGELFF	TGTGCCAGCAGCTTAGTGGGCGGGAGGATGAATACCGGGGAGCTGTTTTTT
TRBV7-6	.	TRBJ1-5	.	CASSLGIDQPQHF	TGTGCCAGCAGCTTAGGGATTGATCAGCCCCAGCATTTT
TRBV24-1	TRBD2	TRBJ2-1	.	CATSEGSGRPSYNEQFF	TGTGCCACCAGTGAAGGTAGCGGGAGGCCCTCCTACAATGAGCAGTTCTTC
TRBV4-1	.	TRBJ1-5	.	CASSQEDLSNQPQHF	TGCGCCAGCAGCCAAGAAGATCTTAGCAATCAGCCCCAGCATTTT
TRBV7-8	.	TRBJ1-1	few	CASSSHDREAFF	TGTGCCAGCAGCTCACATGACAGGGAAGCTTTCTTT
TRBV7-2	.	TRBJ2-3	few	CASSLTLASGTDTQYF	TGTGCCAGCAGCTTAACCCTCGCTAGCGGCACAGATACGCAGTATTTT
TRBV11-2	.	TRBJ2-2	few	CASSFRGDNTGELFF	TGTGCCAGCAGCTTCCGGGGAGACAACACCGGGGAGCTGTTTTTT
TRBV7-9	TRBD1	TRBJ1-2	few	CASSLLPGQGEYGYTF	TGTGCCAGCAGCTTGCTACCAGGACAGGGGGAGTATGGCTACACCTTC
TRBV27	.	TRBJ2-7	.	CASGRRGSYAEQYF	TGTGCCAGTGGAAGACGGGGATCCTACGCGGAGCAGTACTTC